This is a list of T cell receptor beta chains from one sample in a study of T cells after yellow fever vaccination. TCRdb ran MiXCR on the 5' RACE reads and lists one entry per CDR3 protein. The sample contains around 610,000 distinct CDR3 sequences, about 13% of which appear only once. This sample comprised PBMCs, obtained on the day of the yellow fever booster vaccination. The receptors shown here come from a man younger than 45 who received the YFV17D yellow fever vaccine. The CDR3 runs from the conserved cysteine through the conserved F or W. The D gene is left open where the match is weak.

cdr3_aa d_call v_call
CASSPVLPTYNEQFF NA TRBV18
CASSLEDNQPQHF NA TRBV7-2
CASSSSNGREETQYF NA TRBV12-3/TRBV12-4
CASSFTDTTRETQYF NA TRBV28
CASSTSGRRSGANVLTF TRBD2 TRBV12-3/TRBV12-4
CASTEGNTGELFF NA TRBV28
CASSLPGLQNEQFF NA TRBV7-6
CASSEGGGTSGRTQYF TRBD2 TRBV7-9
CASNGRGNQPQHF NA TRBV6-2/TRBV6-3
CSARDSGFEQFF NA TRBV20-1
CSVGGGGNEKLFF NA TRBV29-1
CASSLNSGRDYNEQFF TRBD2 TRBV6-5
CSAEGGPTSYEQYF NA TRBV29-1
CSVDKWGNYGYTF NA TRBV29-1
CASSLGGGFGNTIYF NA TRBV7-8
CASTRTSENNEQFF TRBD2 TRBV19
CSARDRGGSYNSPLHF NA TRBV20-1
CASSGGLAGRHHTQYF TRBD2 TRBV6-2/TRBV6-3
CASSQESRPTAYEQYF NA TRBV4-3
CSVGGAGTLGEQYF NA TRBV29-1
CASSPEEGHEQFF NA TRBV18
CASSLDTTQGGDNEQFF NA TRBV11-2
CASSPKTLGNTGELFF NA TRBV4-2
CASSRNGQGDTQYF NA TRBV5-1
CASSTKSSYNEQFF NA TRBV6-1
CASSRIQGSGANVLTF NA TRBV11-2
CASSGGQLSTDTQYF TRBD1 TRBV9
CASSYSNLDHTDTQYF NA TRBV6-5
CSVDLGEGQPQHF NA TRBV29-1
CASSSWQGADTQYF TRBD1 TRBV7-7
CASRTPGVSGYTF NA TRBV6-2/TRBV6-3
CASRSPPAEQYF NA TRBV6-2/TRBV6-3
CSAHLSSDTQYF NA TRBV20-1
CASMGLGIIEAFF NA TRBV19
CASSLCVGGGCTDTQYF NA TRBV28
CASSSTGEGGDTQYF NA TRBV5-4
CASSQSIAENNEQFF NA TRBV4-3
CSARKPGTKVYEQYF TRBD2 TRBV20-1
CASSHRTGEDEQYF TRBD1 TRBV4-1
CASSASGTGRTNEKLFF TRBD1 TRBV6-1
CASSLESGYGANVLTF NA TRBV12-3/TRBV12-4
CASSQDPGDSPLHF NA TRBV4-2
CCARGTGTSGSGMQFF TRBD2 TRBV20-1
CASSTRLAGPSQETQYF TRBD2 TRBV7-9
CASRTGLAQQFF TRBD2 TRBV12-3/TRBV12-4
CSARRGSGANVLTF NA TRBV20-1